This is a list of T cell receptor beta chains from one sample in a study of cytomegalovirus exposure and HLA in healthy donors. Here immunoSEQ multiplex PCR was the method, and the copy in TCRdb shows in-frame clones only, minus some. The sample has some 150,000 clones, about 89% seen once. Sample: PBMCs. The source is a woman under 30 in good health and CMV-seropositive. CDR3s include the opening cysteine and the closing phenylalanine or tryptophan. Where a row states a size, it is once, few, many or the class of an expanded clone; other rows omit it.

V,J,size,CDR3
TRBV27,TRBJ1-1,-,CASSPLDVSGEAFF
TRBV9,TRBJ1-2,-,CASRGGTSYGYTF
TRBV4-2,TRBJ2-7,-,CASSQTGTSGNEQYF
TRBV5-1,TRBJ2-1,-,CASSLSGYNEQFF
TRBV25-1,TRBJ2-5,-,CATSRIETQYF
TRBV28,TRBJ1-2,-,CASSFIFYTF
TRBV6-1,TRBJ2-1,-,CASSEGDMSSYNEQFF
TRBV6-1,TRBJ2-7,-,CASALSGSYEQYF
TRBV7-2,TRBJ2-7,-,CASSLGVGGTGAYEQYF
TRBV4-3,TRBJ2-2,-,CASSQLVQAELFF
TRBV5-4,TRBJ2-6,-,CASSLNPIGGANVLTF
TRBV6-5,TRBJ2-1,-,CASSYRTGGTYEQFF
TRBV19,TRBJ2-5,-,CASSIGGLHQETQYF
TRBV30,TRBJ2-1,-,CAWSVLAADNEQFF
TRBV9,TRBJ2-2,-,CASSGGQGVTGELFF
TRBV5-4,TRBJ2-3,-,CASSFGPTSGSPDTQYF
TRBV6-5,TRBJ1-1,-,CASSNRQGFEAFF
TRBV5-1,TRBJ2-7,-,CASSKGLDSYEQYF
TRBV6-1,TRBJ2-1,-,CASSESGRSSEQFF
TRBV15,TRBJ2-7,-,CATSRDTARTYEQYF
TRBV4-1,TRBJ2-2,-,CATGLQLTGELFF
TRBV7-9,TRBJ2-3,-,CASISGLSRDTQYF
TRBV5-6,TRBJ2-6,-,CASTPSGANVLTF
TRBV5-4,TRBJ1-4,-,CASSRDSVNEKLFF
TRBV15,TRBJ2-7,-,CATSRAGVSYEQYF
TRBV5-1,TRBJ2-7,-,CASSFGTSGYYEQYF
TRBV5-1,TRBJ1-2,-,CASSLDSNYGYTF
TRBV30,TRBJ2-1,-,CAWSYAGGAEFF
TRBV2,TRBJ2-5,-,CASVRDREETQYF
TRBV7-8,TRBJ2-7,-,CASSWPGLAGGGSYEQYF
TRBV5-1,TRBJ2-2,-,CASSLVPSGRAGSTGELFF
TRBV30,TRBJ2-1,-,CAWSLLAGGPQWNEQFF
TRBV7-9,TRBJ1-1,-,CASSVGTGYVTEAFF
TRBV19,TRBJ2-7,-,CASSFEREGYEQYF
TRBV25-1,TRBJ1-1,few,CASSERGNTEAFF
TRBV28,TRBJ1-5,few,CASRRNTGSYSNQPQHF
TRBV6-5,TRBJ1-4,-,CASSYSGGLGEKLFF
TRBV11-3,TRBJ2-2,-,CASSLESLALNTGELFF
TRBV6-4,TRBJ2-2,few,CASSRLAADTGELFF
TRBV7-3,TRBJ2-1,-,CASSLGRNYNEQFF
TRBV4-3,TRBJ2-2,-,CASSQDSLARDRNTGELFF
TRBV9,TRBJ2-2,-,CASSPGGDPITGELFF
TRBV2,TRBJ2-7,-,CASSGTTTYEQYF
TRBV28,TRBJ2-5,-,CASSADRGGETQYF
TRBV30,TRBJ1-4,-,CAWRGGSSVEKLFF
TRBV7-2,TRBJ2-7,-,CASRIGLAGVREQYF
TRBV5-4,TRBJ1-1,-,CASSGHRGPGDGTEAFF
TRBV6-5,TRBJ1-5,-,CASSLGLGQPQHF
TRBV4-1,TRBJ2-1,-,CASSRSWAGAYNEQFF
TRBV4-1,TRBJ2-7,-,CASSHTLSSSYEQYF
TRBV7-9,TRBJ1-4,few,CASSLGQGAQGKLFF
TRBV5-6,TRBJ2-2,-,CASSLMTSGRTGELFF
TRBV25-1,TRBJ1-2,-,CASNPAGGEYGYTF
TRBV18,TRBJ2-5,-,CASSLRTSEEKETQYF
TRBV25-1,TRBJ2-2,-,CASSELQGRGSNTGELFF
TRBV19,TRBJ2-7,once,CASSIGQGEYRSYEQYF